This T cell receptor (beta chain) was captured in a study of blood T cell repertoires in COVID-19. Study in general: The United States, Italy and Spain supplied acute and convalescent COVID-19 samples. Nucleic acid was either cDNA or gDNA, and it came from T cells, B-cell-depleted T cells, or PBMCs.

How the authors handled the data: By means of reference gene primer amplification, nucleated cell counts were estimated. TCRdb's copy holds only in-frame clones and misses some; the assay was immunoSEQ multiplex PCR. V and J calls and clone size come straight from that table; D and trimming were deduced from the DNA. The sample shows some 270,000 clones, roughly 89% of them seen only once. The CDR3 is 14 residues long. Germline CDR1 is MDHEN and CDR2 is SYDVKM. Losses at the gene ends were 7 bases for V and 4 bases for J; bases not matched to a gene: 5. The TCR sequence derives from a woman aged 40-49 years who had recovered from COVID-19. The specimen was peripheral blood. The rearrangement joins TRBV28 to TRBJ2-3, with TRBD1 identical over 10 bases. The CDR3 DNA reads TGTGCCAGCACCTCGGACAGGGGGGCAGATACGCAGTATTTT. Translated, it gives CASTSDRGADTQYF.